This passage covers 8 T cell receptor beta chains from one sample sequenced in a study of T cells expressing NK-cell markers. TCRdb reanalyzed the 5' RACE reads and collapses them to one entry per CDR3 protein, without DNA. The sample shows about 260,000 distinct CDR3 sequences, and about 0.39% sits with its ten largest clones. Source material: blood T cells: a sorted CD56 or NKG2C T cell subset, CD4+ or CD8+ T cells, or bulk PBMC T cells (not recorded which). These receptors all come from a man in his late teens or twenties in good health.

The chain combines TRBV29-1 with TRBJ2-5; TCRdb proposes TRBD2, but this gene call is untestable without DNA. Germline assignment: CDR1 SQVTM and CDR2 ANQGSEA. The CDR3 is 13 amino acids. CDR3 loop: CSGRLAGQETQYF.

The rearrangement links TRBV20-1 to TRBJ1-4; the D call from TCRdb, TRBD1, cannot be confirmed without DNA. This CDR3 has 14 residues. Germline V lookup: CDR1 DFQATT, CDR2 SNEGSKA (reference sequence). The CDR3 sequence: CSARRQGGNEKLFF.

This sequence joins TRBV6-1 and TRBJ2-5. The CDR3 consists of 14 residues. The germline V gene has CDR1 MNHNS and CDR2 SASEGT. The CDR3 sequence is CASSRDTPQETQYF.

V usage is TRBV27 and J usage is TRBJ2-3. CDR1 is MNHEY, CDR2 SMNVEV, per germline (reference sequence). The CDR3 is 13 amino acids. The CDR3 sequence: CASSFKNGDTQYF.

CDR3 in amino acids: CASSTGRDGELFF. The rearrangement uses TRBV5-1 and TRBJ2-2; lacking DNA, the TRBD1 call made by TCRdb goes unchecked. This CDR3 contains 13 residues. CDR1 and CDR2 from the germline V gene are SGHRS and YFSETQ. Full variable domain (missing parts from reference TRBV5-1 and TRBJ2-2): KAGVTQTPRYLIKTRGQQVTLSCSPISGHRSVSWYQQTPGQGLQFLFEYFSETQRNKGNFPGRFSGRQFSNSRSEMNVSTLELGDSALYLCASSTGRDGELFFGEGSRLTVL.

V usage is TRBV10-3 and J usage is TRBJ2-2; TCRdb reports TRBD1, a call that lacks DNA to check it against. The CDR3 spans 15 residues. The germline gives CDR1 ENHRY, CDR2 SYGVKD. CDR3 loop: CAVSSGDRVTGELFF.

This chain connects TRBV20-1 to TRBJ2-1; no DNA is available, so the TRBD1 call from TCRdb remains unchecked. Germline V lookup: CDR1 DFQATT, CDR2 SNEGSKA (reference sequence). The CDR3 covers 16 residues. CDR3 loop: CSATPFGRRSYNEQFF.

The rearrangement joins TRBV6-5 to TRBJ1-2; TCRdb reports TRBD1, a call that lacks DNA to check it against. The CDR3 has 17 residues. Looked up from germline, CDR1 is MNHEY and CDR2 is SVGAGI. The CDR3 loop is CASSYVGPGNEGYGYTF.